This T cell receptor beta chain was captured in a study of vaccination effects on CD4 cells after COVID-19. Whole-study results and caveats: Late after vaccination, infection- and vaccine-induced clones showed marked clonal contraction. Sampling in the study covered few convalescent patients and included no early post-infection timepoints.

Cultured cells yielded isolated CD4+ T cells after less than 11 days. As their vaccination, participants received two doses of either BNT162b2 or mRNA-1273. In the cultures, half the medium was exchanged for IL-2 medium on days 3 and 7. V was clipped by 6 bases and J by 5 bases, with 16 bases between them. The CDR3 has 14 amino acids. The germline V gene has CDR1 LNHDA and CDR2 SQIVND (reference sequence). In regard to this clone: Its antigen is unidentified.

Data came from immunoSEQ multiplex PCR; TCRdb stores just in-frame clones and leaves some out. The repertoire includes 70,000 or so clones, around 67% of them detected once, and around 2.1% sits in the top ten. This chain joins TRBV19 and TRBJ1-1; D might be TRBD1 (6 bases). The receptor comes from a human donor who received a COVID-19 vaccine. Here the sequenced sample was CD4+ T cells from PBMCs cultured without peptide, taken after COVID-19 vaccination. The CDR3 spells CASRTERTATEAFF. CDR3 coding DNA: TGTGCCAGTAGGACGGAGCGGACAGCGACTGAAGCTTTCTTT.